The rows below give T cell receptor beta chains drawn from one sample of a study of T cell changes during pregnancy in multiple sclerosis. Assay: immunoSEQ multiplex PCR; the TCRdb copy retains only in-frame clones and omits some. Of approximately 100,000 clones in the sample, about 91% are singletons; the top ten hold roughly 3%. The sequencing used peripheral blood, collected in the second trimester of pregnancy. These receptors originate from a female donor with multiple sclerosis, enrolled in a pregnancy study. Each CDR3 is given with its conserved first and last residue. The D gene is left open where the match is weak. Only some rows state a clone size, as once, few, many or a class for expanded clones.

d_gene	abundance	v_gene	j_gene	CDR3aa	CDR3nt
-	-	TRBV7-2	TRBJ2-1	CASQLVVMNEQFF	TGTGCCAGCCAACTAGTGGTAATGAATGAGCAGTTCTTC
-	-	TRBV5-4	TRBJ2-2	CASSFDSANTGELFF	TGTGCCAGCAGCTTCGATAGCGCGAACACCGGGGAGCTGTTTTTT
-	-	TRBV5-1	TRBJ1-4	CASSKLQGPAYNEKLFF	TGCGCCAGCAGCAAACTTCAGGGCCCGGCGTATAATGAAAAACTGTTTTTT
-	few	TRBV11-3	TRBJ2-1	CASSHRDEQFF	TGTGCCAGCAGCCACCGGGATGAGCAGTTCTTC
-	-	TRBV7-9	TRBJ2-5	CASSVPGETQYF	TGTGCCAGCAGCGTACCAGGAGAGACCCAGTACTTC
-	-	TRBV28	TRBJ1-2	CATTAGHTF	TGTGCCACCACCGCGGGCCACACCTTC
TRBD1	-	TRBV27	TRBJ1-2	CASSLDRADYGYTF	TGTGCCAGCAGTTTAGACAGGGCGGACTATGGCTACACCTTC
-	-	TRBV28	TRBJ1-2	CAIPKREGFNYGYTF	TGTGCCATCCCGAAGAGGGAAGGGTTTAACTATGGCTACACCTTC
-	-	TRBV6-5	TRBJ2-3	CASSPWVSADTQYF	TGTGCCAGCAGTCCTTGGGTCAGCGCAGATACGCAGTATTTT
TRBD2	-	TRBV19	TRBJ2-3	CASSMGGRAWSDTQYF	TGTGCCAGTAGTATGGGCGGGAGGGCCTGGTCAGATACGCAGTATTTT
-	-	TRBV5-1	TRBJ2-7	CASTGTSDYEQYF	TGCGCCAGCACCGGGACTTCTGACTACGAGCAGTACTTC
-	-	TRBV28	TRBJ2-3	CASSSVGGGGTDTQYF	TGTGCCAGCAGTTCCGTGGGAGGGGGAGGCACAGATACGCAGTATTTT
TRBD1	-	TRBV6-5	TRBJ2-7	CASSGRTGYEQYF	TGTGCCAGCAGTGGCCGGACAGGCTACGAGCAGTACTTC
TRBD1	-	TRBV5-8	TRBJ1-2	CASSTGQGVGVINYGYTF	TGTGCCAGCAGCACGGGACAGGGTGTTGGGGTTATTAACTATGGCTACACCTTC
TRBD2	-	TRBV15	TRBJ2-7	CATSLDIAGAYEQYF	TGTGCCACCAGCCTTGATATAGCGGGAGCCTACGAGCAGTACTTC
-	-	TRBV16	TRBJ1-1	CASSQSRRDTEAFF	TGTGCCAGCAGCCAATCCCGACGGGACACTGAAGCTTTCTTT
TRBD1	-	TRBV29-1	TRBJ2-2	CSVGQGRTGELFF	TGCAGCGTCGGACAGGGGAGGACCGGGGAGCTGTTTTTT
TRBD2	-	TRBV7-7	TRBJ2-5	CASSLGASGRKETQYF	TGTGCTAGCAGCTTAGGGGCTAGCGGGAGAAAAGAGACCCAGTACTTC
TRBD2	-	TRBV29-1	TRBJ2-7	CSVRGFRGGTSAYEQYF	TGCAGCGTTAGGGGATTCAGGGGAGGGACTAGTGCCTACGAGCAGTACTTC
TRBD1	-	TRBV19	TRBJ1-2	CASSISRTGRYTF	TGTGCCAGTTCCATATCGAGGACAGGACGCTACACCTTC
-	-	TRBV2	TRBJ2-1	CASSGRVSYNEQFF	TGTGCCAGCAGTGGGAGGGTTTCCTACAATGAGCAGTTCTTC
TRBD2	once	TRBV4-1	TRBJ2-5	CASSQRLADQETQYF	TGCGCCAGCAGCCAGCGCCTAGCGGATCAAGAGACCCAGTACTTC
TRBD2	-	TRBV2	TRBJ2-7	CASKETGGVYEQYF	TGTGCCAGCAAGGAAACGGGAGGGGTCTACGAGCAGTACTTC
TRBD2	-	TRBV28	TRBJ2-3	CASSFVSGLAGGPTQYF	TGTGCCAGCAGTTTTGTGTCCGGGCTAGCGGGAGGGCCGACGCAGTATTTT
TRBD2	-	TRBV9	TRBJ2-7	CASSVGTSGIIAEQYF	TGTGCCAGCAGCGTAGGGACTAGCGGTATTATAGCTGAGCAGTACTTC
-	-	TRBV27	TRBJ2-5	CASGDYQETQYF	TGTGCCAGCGGGGACTACCAAGAGACCCAGTACTTC
TRBD1	-	TRBV19	TRBJ2-3	CGTGNTDTQYF	TGTGGGACAGGGAACACAGATACGCAGTATTTT
-	-	TRBV7-2	TRBJ2-7	CASSLGQPGKKGYEQYF	TGTGCCAGCAGCTTAGGGCAACCAGGGAAGAAGGGGTACGAGCAGTACTTC
TRBD2	-	TRBV29-1	TRBJ2-5	CSVDTGRAGKTQYF	TGCAGCGTTGATACCGGGAGGGCCGGGAAGACCCAGTACTTC
-	-	TRBV7-3	TRBJ2-7	CASSLGPGSYEQYF	TGTGCCAGCAGCTTGGGTCCAGGGTCCTACGAGCAGTACTTC
TRBD1	-	TRBV18	TRBJ2-2	CASSLDRGRGTGELFF	TGTGCCAGCTCCCTCGACAGGGGTCGCGGCACCGGGGAGCTGTTTTTT
TRBD1	-	TRBV9	TRBJ1-5	CASSAGGAGQPQHF	TGTGCCAGCAGCGCAGGGGGCGCAGGCCAGCCCCAGCATTTT
-	-	TRBV21-1	TRBJ1-5	CASSKRGLERQPQHF	TGTGCCAGCAGCAAAAGAGGGTTGGAGAGGCAGCCCCAGCATTTT
-	-	TRBV18	TRBJ2-4	CASSPTGRYRNIQYF	TGTGCCAGCTCGCCGACAGGGAGGTATCGAAACATTCAGTACTTC
TRBD2	-	TRBV13	TRBJ2-5	CASSLVRLAGGTQYF	TGTGCCAGCAGCTTAGTGCGACTAGCGGGAGGGACCCAGTACTTC
-	-	TRBV28	TRBJ1-2	CASSPEGGDYGYTF	TGTGCCAGCAGTCCAGAGGGGGGGGACTATGGCTACACCTTC
-	-	TRBV19	TRBJ2-3	CASSTHLGTPWRTDTQYF	TGTGCCAGTAGTACTCATCTCGGGACTCCCTGGCGCACAGATACGCAGTATTTT
TRBD1	-	TRBV6-5	TRBJ1-2	CASSWDRGPTYGYTF	TGTGCCAGCAGCTGGGACAGGGGACCCACCTATGGCTACACCTTC
TRBD2	-	TRBV27	TRBJ2-3	CASSLMASGTNYVTDTQYF	TGTGCCAGCAGTTTAATGGCTAGCGGGACGAACTACGTAACAGATACGCAGTATTTT
TRBD1	-	TRBV2	TRBJ1-1	CASSGQGAREAFF	TGTGCCAGCAGTGGTCAGGGGGCCAGGGAAGCTTTCTTT
TRBD1	-	TRBV2	TRBJ2-1	CASRGQSSYNEQFF	TGTGCCAGCAGGGGACAGAGCTCCTACAATGAGCAGTTCTTC
-	-	TRBV2	TRBJ2-7	CASIPRRGEQYF	TGTGCCAGCATTCCTAGGAGGGGCGAGCAGTACTTC
TRBD1	-	TRBV7-9	TRBJ2-2	CASSLTQGAAGELFF	TGTGCCAGCAGCCTGACGCAGGGGGCGGCCGGGGAGCTGTTTTTT
-	once	TRBV29-1	TRBJ1-1	CSVEGGHLKGNTEAFF	TGCAGCGTTGAAGGGGGACACCTAAAAGGGAACACTGAAGCTTTCTTT
TRBD1	-	TRBV6-6	TRBJ2-3	CASSGDRTDTQYF	TGTGCCAGCAGCGGGGACAGAACAGATACGCAGTATTTT